This TCR beta chain was observed in a study of sequential checkpoint blockade in melanoma. Study summary: Arm A got nivolumab then ipilimumab; arm B the reverse, 1:1.

Using immunoSEQ multiplex PCR, the repertoire was profiled, and TCRdb retains in-frame clones only, with some absent. The sample has 9,500 to 15,000 clones, over 75% seen once. As for treatment: randomized to nivolumab then ipilimumab (arm A) or the reverse (arm B). PBMC sorting kept live CD3+CD8+ cells without CD19 or CD56. The CDR3 sequence is 12 residues long. Per germline, CDR1 SEHNR and CDR2 FQNEAQ (reference sequence). V was clipped by 5 bases and J by 6 bases, with 11 bases between them. This clone was counted only a few times. Specimen: CD8+ T cells sorted from blood (inferred from file names), collected from a patient given nivolumab and ipilimumab in sequence. The chain links TRBV7-9 to TRBJ2-7; tentative D call: TRBD2 (5 bases). This receptor was taken from a human donor with melanoma. Here the CDR3 DNA reads TGTGCCAGCAGCCCGGGGTTTATCGAGCAGTACTTC. It translates to CASSPGFIEQYF. The variable domain in full, completed from reference TRBV7-9 and TRBJ2-7, reads DTGVSQNPRHKITKRGQNVTFRCDPISEHNRLYWYRQTLGQGPEFLTYFQNEAQLEKSRLLSDRFSAERPKGSFSTLEIQRTEQGDSAMYLCASSPGFIEQYFGPGTRLTVT.